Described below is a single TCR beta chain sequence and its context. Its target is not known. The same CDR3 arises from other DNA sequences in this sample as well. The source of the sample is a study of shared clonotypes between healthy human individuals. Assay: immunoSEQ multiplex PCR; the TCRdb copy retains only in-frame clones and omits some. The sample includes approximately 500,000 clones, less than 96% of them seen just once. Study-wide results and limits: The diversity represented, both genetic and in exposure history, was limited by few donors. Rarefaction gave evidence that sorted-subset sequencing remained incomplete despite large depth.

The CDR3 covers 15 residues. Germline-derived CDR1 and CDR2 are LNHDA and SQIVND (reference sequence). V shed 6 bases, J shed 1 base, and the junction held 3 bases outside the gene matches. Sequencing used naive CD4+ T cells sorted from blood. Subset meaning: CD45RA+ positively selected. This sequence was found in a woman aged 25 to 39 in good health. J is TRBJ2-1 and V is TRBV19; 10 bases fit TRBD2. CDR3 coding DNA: TGTGCCAGTAGCACTAGCGGGGTATCCTACAATGAGCAGTTCTTC. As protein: CASSTSGVSYNEQFF.